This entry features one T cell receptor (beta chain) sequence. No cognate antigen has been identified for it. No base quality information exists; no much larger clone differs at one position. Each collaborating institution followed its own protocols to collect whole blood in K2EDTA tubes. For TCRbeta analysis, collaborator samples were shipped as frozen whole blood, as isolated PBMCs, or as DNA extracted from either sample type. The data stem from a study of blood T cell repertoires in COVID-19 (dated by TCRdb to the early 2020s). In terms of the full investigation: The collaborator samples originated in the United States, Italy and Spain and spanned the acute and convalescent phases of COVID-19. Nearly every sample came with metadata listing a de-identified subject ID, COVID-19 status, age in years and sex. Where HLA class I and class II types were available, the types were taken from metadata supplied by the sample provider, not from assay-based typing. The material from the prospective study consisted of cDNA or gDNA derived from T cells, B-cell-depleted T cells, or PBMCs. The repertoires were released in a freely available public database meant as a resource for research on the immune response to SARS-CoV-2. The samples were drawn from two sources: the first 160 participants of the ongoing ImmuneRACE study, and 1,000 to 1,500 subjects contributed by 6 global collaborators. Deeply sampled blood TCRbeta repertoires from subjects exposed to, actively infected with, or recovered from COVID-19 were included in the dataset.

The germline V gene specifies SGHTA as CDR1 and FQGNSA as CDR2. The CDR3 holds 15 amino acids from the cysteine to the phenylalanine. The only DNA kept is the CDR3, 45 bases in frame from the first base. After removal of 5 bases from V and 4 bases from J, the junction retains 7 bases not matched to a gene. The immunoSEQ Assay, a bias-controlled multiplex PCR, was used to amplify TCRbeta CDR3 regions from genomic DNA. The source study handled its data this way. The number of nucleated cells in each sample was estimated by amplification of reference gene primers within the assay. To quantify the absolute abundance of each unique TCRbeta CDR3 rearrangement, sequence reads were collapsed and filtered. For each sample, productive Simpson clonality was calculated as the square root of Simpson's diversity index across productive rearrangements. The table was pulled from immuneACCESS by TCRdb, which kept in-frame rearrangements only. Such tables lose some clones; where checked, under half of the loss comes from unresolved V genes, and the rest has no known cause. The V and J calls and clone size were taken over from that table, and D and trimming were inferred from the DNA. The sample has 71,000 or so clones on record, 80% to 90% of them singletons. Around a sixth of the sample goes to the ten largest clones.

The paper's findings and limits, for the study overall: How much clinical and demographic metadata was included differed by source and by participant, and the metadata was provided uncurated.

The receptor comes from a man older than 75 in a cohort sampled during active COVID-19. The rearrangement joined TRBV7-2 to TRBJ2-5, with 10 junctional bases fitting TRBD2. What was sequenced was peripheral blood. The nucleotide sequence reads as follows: TGTGCCAGCAGCGAAAGCGGGGGGGTGGTAGAGACCCAGTACTTC. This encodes CASSESGGVVETQYF.